Listed here is a single TCR beta chain. The entry originates in a study of blood T cell repertoires in COVID-19. V was shortened by 4 bases and J by 6 bases, with 12 bases between the two germline ends. Looked up from germline, CDR1 is LNHDA and CDR2 is SQIVND (reference sequence). CDR3 length: 14 residues. Only in-frame clones appear in the TCRdb table, and some are missing; sequencing was by immunoSEQ multiplex PCR. The profile shows about 48,000 clones, approximately 80% of them singletons. This TCR came from a human donor with active or convalescent COVID-19. The donor label of this sample is uncertain. The chain has TRBV19 and TRBJ2-2, with a tentative D call TRBD1 (5 bases). Sequencing was carried out using peripheral blood. CDR3 amino acids: CASSNQAGPGELFF. DNA for the CDR3: TGTGCCAGTAGTAACCAAGCAGGGCCCGGGGAGCTGTTTTTT.